Presented here are 7 T cell receptor beta chains from one specimen sequenced in a study of T cells after yellow fever vaccination. TCRdb processed the 5' RACE reads anew with MiXCR; each CDR3 protein has one entry. The sample contains some 320,000 distinct CDR3 sequences, around 4.5% of which appear only once. The sequencing used PBMCs, collected 15 days after the yellow fever booster vaccination. These receptors all come from a man aged 18 to 29 who received the YFV17D yellow fever vaccine.

Concerning this clonotype itself: A read error may be the cause here, since a much bigger clone is one base away. The V and J genes are TRBV7-2 and TRBJ2-1, with TRBD2 matching over 9 bases. CDR1 is SGHTA and CDR2 is FQGNSA in the germline V gene. This CDR3 spans 15 amino acids. The CDR3 protein is CSSSPPAGGINEQFF. DNA of the CDR3: TGTTCCAGCAGCCCGCCAGCGGGGGGCATCAATGAGCAGTTCTTC.

In this sample, this clonotype turned up many times. The chain employs TRBV6-6 and TRBJ2-7, with TRBD2 identical over 11 bases. The CDR3 sequence is 16 residues long. Germline CDR1 MNHNY, CDR2 SVGAGI (reference sequence). The CDR3 DNA sequence: TGTGCCAGCAGTGACTCTCGTACTAGCGGGGGTTACGAGCAGTACGTC. Translation: CASSDSRTSGGYEQYV.

This clonotype was counted between two and nine times. CDR3: CSASPARAYGYTF. Here the CDR3 DNA reads TGCAGTGCTAGCCCCGCCAGGGCCTATGGCTACACCTTC. V and J are TRBV20-1 and TRBJ1-2, with a weak D call TRBD1 (5 bases). CDR1 DFQATT and CDR2 SNEGSKA come from the germline V gene (reference sequence). The V gene lost 3 bases and the J gene lost 4 bases, with 12 bases spanning the gap. CDR3 length: 13 amino acids.

V gene TRBV6-2 or TRBV6-3 combines with J gene TRBJ2-5; 8 bases are shared with TRBD2. The CDR3 sequence is 15 residues long. Losses at the gene ends were 8 bases for V and 0 bases for J; bases not matched to a gene: 8. Germline CDR1 is MNHEY and CDR2 is SVGEGT. Here the CDR3 reads CASFGGGPHQETQYF. CDR3 sequence (DNA): TGTGCCAGCTTTGGCGGGGGGCCCCACCAAGAGACCCAGTACTTC.

The CDR3 coding sequence is TGCGCCAGCAGCCAAGAGCCCCGGGGAACGACAGATACGCAGTATTTT. Amino acid sequence: CASSQEPRGTTDTQYF. This sequence joins TRBV4-1 and TRBJ2-3, with D tentatively TRBD2 (5 bases). Trimming took 0 bases from V and 3 from J, leaving 13 bases between them. CDR1 and CDR2 (germline): MGHRA, YSYEKL. CDR3 length equals 16 residues.

This clonotype was detected ten times or more. The V gene is TRBV7-2, the J gene TRBJ2-5; 9 bases align to TRBD1. Germline V CDR1 and CDR2: SGHTA, FQGNSA. V trimming: 5 bases; J trimming: 5 bases; junction bases outside the gene matches: 12. This CDR3 contains 16 residues. The DNA for the CDR3 is TGTGCCAGCAGCAGAGGGACAGGGTATCAGGGTGAGACCCAGTACTTC. Translating it yields CASSRGTGYQGETQYF.

The table lists this clonotype with many counts. The chain has TRBV18 and TRBJ2-7, with TRBD1 identical over 7 bases. Germline assignment: CDR1 KGHSH and CDR2 LQKENI. This CDR3 has 14 residues. With 2 bases clipped from V and 5 bases from J, the junction kept 6 bases outside the gene matches. The CDR3 protein is CASSPDRASHEQYF. DNA of the CDR3: TGTGCCAGCTCACCAGACAGGGCGTCTCACGAGCAGTACTTC.